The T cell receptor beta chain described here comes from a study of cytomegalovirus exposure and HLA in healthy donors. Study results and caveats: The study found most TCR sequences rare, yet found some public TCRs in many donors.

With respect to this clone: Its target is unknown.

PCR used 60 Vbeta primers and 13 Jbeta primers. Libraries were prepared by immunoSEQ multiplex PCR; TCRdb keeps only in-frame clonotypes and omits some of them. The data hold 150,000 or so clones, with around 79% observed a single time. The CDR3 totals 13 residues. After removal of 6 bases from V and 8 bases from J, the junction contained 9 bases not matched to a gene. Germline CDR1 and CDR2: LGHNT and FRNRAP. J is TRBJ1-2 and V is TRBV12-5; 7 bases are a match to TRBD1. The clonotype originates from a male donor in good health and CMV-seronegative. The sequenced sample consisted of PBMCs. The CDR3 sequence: CASGTDRSRGYTF. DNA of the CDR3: TGTGCTAGTGGCACGGACAGGTCGCGGGGCTACACCTTC.